This T cell receptor beta chain was obtained from a study of shared clonotypes between healthy human individuals. CD4+ cells were split into CD45RA+ naive and CD45RA-negative memory subsets. Of note for this clone: Its specificity is unknown.

Sequencing used immunoSEQ multiplex PCR; TCRdb keeps in-frame clones, though not all of them. This table has about 1.1 million clones, around 82% appearing once. Study-wide points: Memory subsets generally showed smaller estimated richness than naive subsets did.

Trimming took 7 bases from V and 7 from J, leaving 5 bases between them. Germline lookup yields CDR1 WNHNN and CDR2 SYGVQD (reference sequence). This CDR3 spans 10 amino acids. This chain links TRBV10-1 with TRBJ2-1; D might be TRBD1 (5 bases). The sequence derives from a young man in good health. Some clones in this sample may be carry-over from other donors' samples. Sequenced material: memory CD4+ T cells from PBMCs. Noted subset: CD45RA-negative fraction. CDR3 coding DNA: TGCGCCAGCACAGGGAATGAGCAGTTCTTC. It translates to CASTGNEQFF.